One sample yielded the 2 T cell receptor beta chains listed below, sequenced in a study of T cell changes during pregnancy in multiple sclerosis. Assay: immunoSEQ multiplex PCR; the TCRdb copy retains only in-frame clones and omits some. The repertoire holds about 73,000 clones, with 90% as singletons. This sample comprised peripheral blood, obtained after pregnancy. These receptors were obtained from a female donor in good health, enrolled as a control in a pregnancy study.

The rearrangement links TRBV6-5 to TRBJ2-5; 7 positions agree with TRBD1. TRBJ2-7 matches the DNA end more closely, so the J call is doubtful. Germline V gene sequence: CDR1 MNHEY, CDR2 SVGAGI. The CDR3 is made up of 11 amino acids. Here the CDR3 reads CASTQGDEQYF. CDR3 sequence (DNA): TGTGCCAGCACGCAGGGGGACGAGCAGTACTTC.

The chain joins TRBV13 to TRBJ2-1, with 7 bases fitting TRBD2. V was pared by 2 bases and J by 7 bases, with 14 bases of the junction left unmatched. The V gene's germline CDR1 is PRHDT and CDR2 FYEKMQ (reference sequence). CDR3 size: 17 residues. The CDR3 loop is CASSLSLGAGVGNEQFF. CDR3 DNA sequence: TGTGCCAGCAGCTTAAGCCTGGGTGCGGGAGTAGGTAATGAGCAGTTCTTC.